What follows are 20 T cell receptor beta chains derived from one specimen sequenced in a study of blood T cell repertoires in COVID-19. Produced via immunoSEQ multiplex PCR; TCRdb's table is partial and in-frame only. Of fewer than 80,000 clones detected, approximately 86% appear once; the ten largest clones hold approximately 5.8%. Sequenced input: peripheral blood. These receptors came from an older man with COVID-19, enrolled during active disease.

The chain recombines TRBV5-4 with TRBJ2-4; D call uncertain. There are 14 residues in the CDR3. Germline CDR1 SGHNT, CDR2 YYREEE (reference sequence). Trimming stripped 0 bases from V and 6 bases from J, with 10 bases between. CDR3 sequence (DNA): TGTGCCAGCAGCTTGGTGGGCAGCCCAAACATTCAGTACTTC. This gives the protein CASSLVGSPNIQYF.

The chain employs TRBV6-5 and TRBJ2-1; 7 bases map to TRBD2. J gave up 4 bases and V 6 bases, and 9 bases lay outside the gene matches. The CDR3 runs 15 residues. The germline CDR1 and CDR2 sequences are MNHEY and SVGAGI. CDR3 amino acids: CASSRLGGGYNEQFF. CDR3 nucleotides: TGTGCCAGCAGCCGACTGGGCGGGGGTTACAATGAGCAGTTCTTC.

V gene TRBV18 combines with J gene TRBJ1-4, with unresolved D. The CDR3 totals 16 residues. Germline V gene data show CDR1 as KGHSH and CDR2 as LQKENI. The V end was cut by 3 bases, the J end by 7 bases, with 18 bases between. The DNA for the CDR3 is TGTGCCAGCTCACCTGCAATGGTTAGTCGCGGTGAAAAACTGTTTTTT. Residues: CASSPAMVSRGEKLFF.

V is TRBV19 and J is TRBJ2-7; 9 nucleotides match TRBD1. The CDR3 contains 17 residues. The V segment lost 4 bases and the J segment 7 bases; nucleotides outside the gene matches: 17. Germline CDR1 LNHDA, CDR2 SQIVND (reference sequence). Here the CDR3 DNA reads TGTGCCAGTAGTACGCGCCCTTCCGGGACAGGGCTGGGAGAGCAGTACTTC. Residues: CASSTRPSGTGLGEQYF.

The V call is TRBV10-3, the J call TRBJ1-6; 11 nucleotides agree with TRBD1. Germline assignment: CDR1 ENHRY and CDR2 SYGVKD. Germline trimming cut 3 bases from V and 10 bases from J; bases unmatched to any gene: 11. The CDR3 runs to 17 residues. The CDR3 region is CAISDPMRRTGGSPLHF. DNA of the CDR3: TGTGCCATCAGTGACCCGATGAGGAGGACAGGGGGCTCACCCCTCCACTTT.

The chain has TRBV4-1 and TRBJ2-5; 7 bases fit TRBD1. J lost 5 bases, V lost 0 bases, and 15 bases had no gene match. Germline CDR1 and CDR2: MGHRA and YSYEKL. The CDR3 loop spans 18 amino acids. The CDR3 DNA reads as TGCGCCAGCAGCCAAGACCCCCCCCAGGGGGTCCCCGCCGAGACCCAGTACTTC. It codes for CASSQDPPQGVPAETQYF.

This chain links TRBV4-1 with TRBJ2-5; 8 bases are a match to TRBD2. CDR3 length: 15 residues. Looked up from germline, CDR1 is MGHRA and CDR2 is YSYEKL. After removal of 3 bases from V and 5 bases from J, the junction contained 8 bases not matched to a gene. The CDR3 DNA reads as TGCGCCAGCAGCCAGTCCGGGGGGGCCGGGGAGACCCAGTACTTC. Translation: CASSQSGGAGETQYF.

The table lists this clone with a count of one. V usage is TRBV28 and J usage is TRBJ1-6, with TRBD1 matching 7 bases. V dropped 8 bases and J dropped 8; count of bases not matched to a gene: 12. CDR3 length equals 15 residues. Germline loops: CDR1 MDHEN, CDR2 SYDVKM. CDR3 sequence reads: CASWLRDSSHSPLHF. In nucleotides, the CDR3 is TGTGCCAGCTGGCTTAGGGACAGTAGTCATTCACCCCTCCACTTT.

This sequence joins TRBV7-3 and TRBJ1-1; perhaps TRBD1 as D (6 bases). Germline lookup yields CDR1 SGHTA and CDR2 FQGTGA. The CDR3 length is 15 residues. The V and J ends lost 4 bases and 2 bases respectively, with 14 bases between them. The CDR3 is CASSSHQGFNTEAFF. The CDR3 nucleotides are TGTGCCAGCAGCTCCCACCAGGGGTTTAACACTGAAGCTTTCTTT.

This sequence joins TRBV19 and TRBJ2-7; D might be TRBD1 (6 bases). The CDR3 consists of 16 residues. Germline assignment: CDR1 LNHDA and CDR2 SQIVND (reference sequence). The V and J ends lost 4 bases and 3 bases respectively, with 19 bases between them. The CDR3 DNA sequence: TGTGCCAGTAGTACCCGTCAGGGGTCCTCTCACTACGAGCAGTACTTC. Translation: CASSTRQGSSHYEQYF.

The chain has TRBV7-2 and TRBJ1-5; D remains unclear. The CDR3 length is 13 residues. V lost 7 bases, J lost 1 base, and 8 bases lay in between. Per the germline V gene, CDR1 is SGHTA and CDR2 is FQGNSA. The CDR3 DNA sequence: TGTGCCAGCACCGGGGAAAGCAATCAGCCCCAGCATTTT. Protein: CASTGESNQPQHF.

The rearrangement uses TRBV6-6 and TRBJ1-4; D unresolved. Germline V gives CDR1 MNHNY, CDR2 SVGAGI (reference sequence). Deletions cut 4 bases from V and 5 bases from J, with 8 bases between. The CDR3 length is 13 residues. The CDR3 DNA sequence: TGTGCCAGCAGTTCTCAGGAAAATGAAAAACTGTTTTTT. Encoded protein: CASSSQENEKLFF.

The chain uses TRBV20-1 and TRBJ1-6; a possible D gene is TRBD1 (6 bases). Trimming took off 1 base at V and 14 bases at J, with 9 bases between the two ends. This CDR3 region has 11 residues. Per the germline V gene, CDR1 is DFQATT and CDR2 is SNEGSKA (reference sequence). The CDR3 spells CSARGDNSLHF. The DNA of the CDR3 is TGCAGTGCTAGAGGGGACAATTCCCTCCACTTT.

The rearrangement links TRBV24-1 to TRBJ1-5; 9 bases fit TRBD1. Germline CDR1 and CDR2: KGHDR and SFDVKD. Trimming took 3 bases from V and 4 from J; bases not matched to a gene: 3. The CDR3 is 15 residues long. In DNA form, the CDR3 reads TGTGCCACCAGTGATCCCGGGACAGGGAATCAGCCCCAGCATTTT. This translates into CATSDPGTGNQPQHF.

The V and J genes are TRBV2 and TRBJ2-2; D ambiguous. Germline V gives CDR1 SNHLY, CDR2 FYNNEI. Trimming took off 2 bases at V and 7 bases at J, with 11 bases between the two ends. CDR3 size: 14 residues. The CDR3 region has the DNA TGTGCCAGCAGTGAACTCCGGGTCGGCGGGGAGCTGTTTTTT. This encodes CASSELRVGGELFF. Drawing the rest from reference TRBV2 and TRBJ2-2, the complete variable domain is EPEVTQTPSHQVTQMGQEVILRCVPISNHLYFYWYRQILGQKVEFLVSFYNNEISEKSEIFDDQFSVERPDGSNFTLKIRSTKLEDSAMYFCASSELRVGGELFFGEGSRLTVL.

The J gene is TRBJ1-5, the V gene TRBV5-1; TRBD1 matches at 8 bases. J gave up 6 bases and V 2 bases, and 13 bases lay outside the gene matches. This CDR3 is 17 amino acids long. The V gene's germline CDR1 is SGHRS and CDR2 YFSETQ. Here the CDR3 reads CASSFNPGQGLPQPQHF. The DNA of the CDR3 is TGCGCCAGCAGCTTTAACCCCGGACAGGGCCTCCCTCAGCCCCAGCATTTT.

DNA of the CDR3: TGTGCCACCAGCAGGGACAGGCCTGGAAACACCATATATTTT. Encoded protein: CATSRDRPGNTIYF. The chain recombines TRBV15 with TRBJ1-3, with 7 bases that match TRBD1. The junction had 1 base not matched to a gene; V was cut back by 3 bases and J by 2 bases. The CDR3 totals 14 residues. The germline V gene encodes CDR1 LNHNV and CDR2 YYDKDF (reference sequence).

This clone was observed a single time. J is TRBJ2-7 and V is TRBV4-2, with a possible D match to TRBD1 (5 bases). The CDR3 has 13 amino acids. Germline V lookup: CDR1 LGHNA, CDR2 YNFKEQ. V lost 0 bases and J lost 5, with 8 bases in between. CDR3 DNA: TGTGCCAGCAGCCAAGATAAGGGGCACGAGCAGTACTTC. Translating gives CASSQDKGHEQYF.

The V gene is TRBV6-6, the J gene TRBJ2-7, with TRBD1 matching 7 bases. V trimming: 6 bases; J trimming: 1 base; junction bases outside the gene matches: 3. Germline loops: CDR1 MNHNY, CDR2 SVGAGI (reference sequence). The CDR3 loop spans 13 amino acids. The CDR3 protein is CASRYRGSYEQYF. The DNA for the CDR3 is TGTGCCAGCAGGTACAGGGGTTCCTACGAGCAGTACTTC.

The gene calls are TRBV7-2 and TRBJ1-6, with D perhaps TRBD1 (6 bases). With 2 bases removed from V and 5 bases from J, the gap between germline ends came to 10 bases. The CDR3 is made up of 15 amino acids. From germline, CDR1 is SGHTA and CDR2 FQGNSA. The CDR3 nucleotides read TGTGCCAGCAGCTTATCCGGGACAAATAATTCACCCCTCCACTTT. Its translation is CASSLSGTNNSPLHF.